Presented here are 23 T cell receptor beta chains from one specimen sequenced in a study of identifying expanded T cells in peripheral blood. Generated by immunoSEQ multiplex PCR, the TCRdb table keeps only in-frame clones and is missing some. Of over 80,000 clones in the sample, approximately 84% were seen once. Source material: blood. The receptors shown here come from a person aged 18-70 years in good health.

The chain has TRBV30 and TRBJ1-2; 8 positions agree with TRBD1. The CDR3 has 15 residues. Germline-derived CDR1 and CDR2 are GTSNPN and SVGIG (reference sequence). J lost 8 bases, V lost 1 base, and 12 bases had no gene match. CDR3 bases: TGTGCCTGGAGTGCCTACCACAGGGGGAATAGGGGCTACACCTTC. Translated, it gives CAWSAYHRGNRGYTF.

The chain uses TRBV6-5 and TRBJ1-1, with D possibly TRBD1 on 6 matching bases. In germline, CDR1 is MNHEY, CDR2 SVGAGI. Trimming took 3 bases from V and 3 from J, leaving 11 bases between them. This CDR3 region has 14 residues. The CDR3, as DNA: TGTGCCAGCAGTTATGGGGGCGCGGACACTGAAGCTTTCTTT. It encodes CASSYGGADTEAFF.

This clone was observed a few times. CDR3 sequence (DNA): TGTGCCAGCAGCGTGACGCAGGGGAGCTCCTACAATGAGCAGTTCTTC. The encoded protein is CASSVTQGSSYNEQFF. This chain joins TRBV9 and TRBJ2-1; D is possibly TRBD1 (6 bases). From germline, CDR1 is SGDLS and CDR2 YYNGEE. This CDR3 region has 16 residues. V lost 2 bases to trimming and J lost 0 bases, with 12 bases between them.

The J gene is TRBJ1-2, the V gene TRBV7-7; D is undetermined. The germline CDR1 and CDR2 sequences are SSHAT and FNYEAQ (reference sequence). Trimming removed 5 bases from V and 8 bases from J, with 12 bases in between. This CDR3 comprises 12 residues. CDR3 bases: TGTGCCAGCAGCCCACGGCCCTTGGGCTACACCTTC. Translating gives CASSPRPLGYTF.

This chain joins TRBV9 and TRBJ2-5; D might be TRBD1 or TRBD2, each matching 6 bases. Germline-derived CDR1 and CDR2 are SGDLS and YYNGEE. Trimming shortened V by 5 bases and J by 3 bases, and 11 bases separated the two germline ends. The CDR3 is made up of 13 amino acids. This CDR3 reads CASRAGGEETQYF. As DNA, the CDR3 is TGTGCCAGCAGAGCCGGGGGCGAAGAGACCCAGTACTTC.

The chain employs TRBV7-8 and TRBJ1-4; D is unresolved. The length of the CDR3 is 16 residues. Germline CDR1 reads SGHVS; CDR2 reads FQNEAQ. Trimming removed 2 bases at V and 1 base at J, with 11 bases between. CDR3 nucleotides: TGTGCCAGCAGCTTACTGAGGTTTGGAACTAATGAAAAACTGTTTTTT. This translates into CASSLLRFGTNEKLFF.

This sequence joins TRBV7-8 and TRBJ1-1; 9 bases match TRBD1. The junction had 6 bases not matched to a gene; V was cut back by 1 base and J by 3 bases. CDR1 is SGHVS and CDR2 is FQNEAQ in the germline V gene. CDR3 size: 16 residues. CDR3 loop: CASSLGGQGMHTEAFF. As DNA, the CDR3 is TGTGCCAGCAGCTTAGGGGGACAGGGTATGCACACTGAAGCTTTCTTT.

V gene TRBV6-1 combines with J gene TRBJ2-5; TRBD1 or TRBD2 may be the D gene (5 bases each). The germline CDR1 and CDR2 sequences are MNHNS and SASEGT. V was pared by 0 bases and J by 2 bases, with 7 bases between. CDR3 size: 14 residues. CDR3 bases: TGTGCCAGCAGTGAAGCTTGGGGGCAAGAGACCCAGTACTTC. It yields the protein CASSEAWGQETQYF.

The CDR3, as DNA: TGTGCCAGCAGATCCGGGACGATGAGCTCCTACGAGCAGTACTTC. It codes for CASRSGTMSSYEQYF. The chain recombines TRBV6-1 with TRBJ2-7; D is possibly TRBD1 or TRBD2 (5 bases each). The CDR3 is made up of 15 amino acids. Per the germline V gene, CDR1 is MNHNS and CDR2 is SASEGT. Trimming cost V 6 bases and J 0 bases, with 15 bases left between them.

V gene TRBV2 combines with J gene TRBJ2-7; TRBD1 might be the D (6 bases). Per the germline V gene, CDR1 is SNHLY and CDR2 is FYNNEI. This CDR3 is built from 16 residues. V was pared by 6 bases and J by 3 bases, with 21 bases between. CDR3 DNA sequence: TGTGCCAGCAGGCACCTCGACCGGGACACAGGCTACGAGCAGTACTTC. Its protein is CASRHLDRDTGYEQYF.

The V call is TRBV27, the J call TRBJ1-2, with 10 bases lining up with TRBD1. The CDR3 covers 13 residues. V shed 6 bases, J shed 3 bases, and the junction held 1 base outside the gene matches. Per the germline V gene, CDR1 is MNHEY and CDR2 is SMNVEV (reference sequence). The CDR3 sequence is CASRGTGDYGYTF. The DNA for the CDR3 is TGTGCCAGCAGGGGGACAGGGGACTATGGCTACACCTTC.

The V and J genes are TRBV11-3 and TRBJ1-1; D remains unclear. This CDR3 is built from 13 residues. Germline V gene sequence: CDR1 SGHNT, CDR2 YENEEA. V was trimmed by 5 bases and J by 4 bases, leaving 11 bases between them. Here the CDR3 DNA reads TGTGCCAGCAGCCGATCTCGGGGCACTGAAGCTTTCTTT. Protein product: CASSRSRGTEAFF.

The V and J genes are TRBV25-1 and TRBJ2-2; D gene uncertain. This CDR3 spans 14 amino acids. Deletions cut 4 bases from V and 1 base from J, with 7 bases between. Germline V lookup: CDR1 MGHDK, CDR2 SYGVNS. DNA of the CDR3: TGTGCCAGCAGTGCCGTCATGAACACCGGGGAGCTGTTTTTT. Protein sequence: CASSAVMNTGELFF.

The sample holds a few counts of this clone. The chain joins TRBV5-1 to TRBJ1-4, with 8 positions matching TRBD1. CDR1 and CDR2 from the germline V gene are SGHRS and YFSETQ. V lost 0 bases and J lost 7; bases outside the gene matches: 2. The CDR3 contains 14 residues. This CDR3 is CASSLGTGSEKLFF. The CDR3 DNA sequence: TGCGCCAGCAGCTTGGGGACAGGGAGTGAAAAACTGTTTTTT.

The chain uses TRBV2 and TRBJ1-2; TRBD1 aligns across 10 bases. Germline CDR1 and CDR2: SNHLY and FYNNEI. With V trimmed by 6 bases and J by 4 bases, 5 bases remained unmatched. CDR3 length: 14 residues. CDR3: CASSATGGGYGYTF. Here the CDR3 DNA reads TGTGCCAGCAGCGCGACAGGGGGCGGCTATGGCTACACCTTC.

The gene calls are TRBV7-2 and TRBJ2-5; D is ambiguous. This CDR3 contains 16 residues. Trimming removed 1 base at V and 4 bases at J, with 16 bases between. Per germline, CDR1 SGHTA and CDR2 FQGNSA. The CDR3 sequence is CASSLVGGQVRETQYF. CDR3 in DNA: TGTGCCAGCAGCTTAGTGGGTGGGCAGGTACGAGAGACCCAGTACTTC.

J is TRBJ1-1 and V is TRBV18; 7 nucleotides agree with TRBD1. The germline CDR1 and CDR2 sequences are KGHSH and LQKENI. V lost 6 bases to trimming and J lost 0 bases; unmatched junction nucleotides: 7. The CDR3 is 15 amino acids. For the CDR3, the DNA is TGTGCCAGCTCCTTACGGGGACAGATGAACACTGAAGCTTTCTTT. Residues: CASSLRGQMNTEAFF.

The rearrangement uses TRBV7-9 and TRBJ1-6; D gene unclear. The ends were cut back, 4 bases at V and 7 bases at J, with 14 bases in the middle. Germline V CDR1 and CDR2: SEHNR, FQNEAQ (reference sequence). The CDR3 is 15 amino acids. DNA for the CDR3: TGTGCCAGCAGCTCCAGCGGGGTCCCGAATTCACCCCTCCACTTT. This translates into CASSSSGVPNSPLHF.

The chain recombines TRBV29-1 with TRBJ1-2, with D tentatively TRBD1 (5 bases). V shed 4 bases and J shed 6 bases, with 18 bases lying between them. This CDR3 has 14 residues. Germline V CDR1 and CDR2: SQVTM, ANQGSEA. The CDR3 protein is CSVGPGPGRDGYTF. In DNA, the CDR3 is TGCAGCGTTGGTCCGGGACCCGGGAGGGATGGCTACACCTTC.

This clone was detected only a few times. The chain joins TRBV6-6 to TRBJ1-1; D unresolved. CDR3 length: 10 amino acids. The germline V gene has CDR1 MNHNY and CDR2 SVGAGI (reference sequence). Trimming cost V 9 bases and J 6 bases, with 8 bases left between them. CDR3 DNA sequence: TGTGCCAGTATCCAGTCTGAAGCTTTCTTT. As protein: CASIQSEAFF.

This sequence joins TRBV11-2 and TRBJ2-3; 8 bases align to TRBD1. Germline-derived CDR1 and CDR2 are SGHAT and FQNNGV. This CDR3 comprises 17 residues. J was trimmed by 1 base and V by 4 bases; bases with no gene match: 10. Here the CDR3 DNA reads TGTGCCAGCAGCTCCAGGACAGGGTACGGGGGCACAGATACGCAGTATTTT. Its protein is CASSSRTGYGGTDTQYF.

The chain has TRBV7-2 and TRBJ2-7, with D perhaps matching TRBD1 (5 bases). Trimming removed 4 bases from V and 7 bases from J, with 20 bases in between. This CDR3 is built from 15 residues. CDR1 and CDR2 (germline): SGHTA, FQGNSA. In DNA, the CDR3 is TGTGCCAGCAGCTCCCCACGACAGCTGAGGCGGGAGCAGTACTTC. Amino acids: CASSSPRQLRREQYF. The full variable domain, rest sourced from reference TRBV7-2 and TRBJ2-7, is GAGVSQSPSNKVTEKGKDVELRCDPISGHTALYWYRQSLGQGLEFLIYFQGNSAPDKSGLPSDRFSAERTGGSVSTLTIQRTQQEDSAVYLCASSSPRQLRREQYFGPGTRLTVT.

This rearrangement joins TRBV29-1 to TRBJ2-7; no firm D call. The V and J ends lost 4 bases and 0 bases respectively, with 7 bases between them. The V gene's germline CDR1 is SQVTM and CDR2 ANQGSEA. The CDR3 covers 12 residues. The CDR3 sequence: CSVVASSYEQYF. The CDR3 DNA follows: TGCAGCGTTGTTGCCAGCTCCTACGAGCAGTACTTC.